Reported below is one T cell receptor (beta chain). Its antigen is unidentified. While the first cohort had fewer than 850 subjects, the donors belonged to the separate validation cohort of over a hundred subjects. This record belongs to a study of cytomegalovirus exposure and HLA in healthy donors. Findings and limits, study-wide: It was reportedly the case that the classifier diagnosed cytomegalovirus status with high specificity and sensitivity. Associated with cytomegalovirus, according to the listing, were fewer than 200 TCR beta chains.

Sequencing used immunoSEQ multiplex PCR; TCRdb keeps in-frame clones, though not all of them. The sample lists 150,000 or so clones, roughly 89% occurring once. Trimming stripped 2 bases from V and 2 bases from J, with 10 bases between. The CDR3 covers 14 residues. Germline V CDR1 and CDR2: MNHEY, SVGAGI. Sequenced sample: PBMCs. The TCR sequence derives from a woman between 18 and 30 years old in good health and CMV-seropositive. J is TRBJ2-7 and V is TRBV6-5; D unresolved. As DNA, the CDR3 is TGTGCCAGCAGTTACACACCCCGGGCCTACGAGCAGTACTTC. This sequence encodes CASSYTPRAYEQYF.